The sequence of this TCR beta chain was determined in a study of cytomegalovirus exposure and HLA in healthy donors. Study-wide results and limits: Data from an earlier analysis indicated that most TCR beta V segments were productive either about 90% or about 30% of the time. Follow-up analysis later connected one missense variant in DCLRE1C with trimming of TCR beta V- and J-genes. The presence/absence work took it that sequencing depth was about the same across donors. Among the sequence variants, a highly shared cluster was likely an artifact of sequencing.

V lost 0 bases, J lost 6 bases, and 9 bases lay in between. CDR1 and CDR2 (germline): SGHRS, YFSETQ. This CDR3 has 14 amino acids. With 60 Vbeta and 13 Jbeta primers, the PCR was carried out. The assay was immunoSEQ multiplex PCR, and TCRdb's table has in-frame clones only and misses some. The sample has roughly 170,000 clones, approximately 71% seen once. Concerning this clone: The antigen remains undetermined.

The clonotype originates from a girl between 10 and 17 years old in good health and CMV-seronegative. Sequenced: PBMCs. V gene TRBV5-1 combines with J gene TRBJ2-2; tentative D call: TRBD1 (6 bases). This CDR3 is CASSLGQGSGELFF. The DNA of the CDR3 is TGCGCCAGCAGCTTGGGTCAGGGGTCCGGGGAGCTGTTTTTT.